The sequence of this TCR beta chain was determined in a study of CD8 T cells in Susac syndrome. The V end lost 4 bases, the J end lost 3 bases, and 15 bases lay between the germline ends. Germline V CDR1 and CDR2: SGHAT, FQNNGV. There are 16 residues in the CDR3. For TEMRA sorting, memory subsets were defined by staining for CD27 and CD45RA. In contrast to the negatively isolated CD8+ and CD4+ T cells, TEMRA cells were FACS-enriched. RNA totalling roughly 0.5 to 1 ug underwent reverse transcription with random hexamers. TCRdb analysed the immunoSEQ multiplex PCR reads with MiXCR anew, one entry per CDR3 protein. The profile shows 2,000 to 2,500 distinct CDR3 sequences, 65% to 80% of them singletons.

The sequence derives from a human donor with Susac syndrome. Input material: CD8+ TEMRA cells from PBMCs. Indicated subset: FACS-sorted terminally differentiated effector memory CD8+ T cells re-expressing CD45RA (CD8+ TEMRA). The V and J genes are TRBV11-2 and TRBJ2-2; D possibly corresponds to TRBD1 (5 bases). The CDR3: CASSYRWGSYTGELFF. The CDR3 DNA is TGTGCCAGCAGCTACAGGTGGGGAAGCTACACCGGGGAGCTGTTTTTT. Based on the CDR3 plus reference TRBV11-2 and TRBJ2-2, the full variable domain is EAGVAQSPRYKIIEKRQSVAFWCNPISGHATLYWYQQILGQGPKLLIQFQNNGVVDDSQLPKDRFSAERLKGVDSTLKIQPAKLEDSAVYLCASSYRWGSYTGELFFGEGSRLTVL.